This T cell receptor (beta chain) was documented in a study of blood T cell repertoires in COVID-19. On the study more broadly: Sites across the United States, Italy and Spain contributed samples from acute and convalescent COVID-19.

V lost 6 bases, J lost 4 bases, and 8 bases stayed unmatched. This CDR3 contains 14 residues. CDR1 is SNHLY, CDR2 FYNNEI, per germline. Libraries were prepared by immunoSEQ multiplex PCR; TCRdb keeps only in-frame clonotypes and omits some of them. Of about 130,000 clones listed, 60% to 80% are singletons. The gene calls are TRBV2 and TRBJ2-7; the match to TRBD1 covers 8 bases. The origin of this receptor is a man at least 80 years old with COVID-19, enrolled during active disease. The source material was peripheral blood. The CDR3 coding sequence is TGTGCCAGCAGCGCGGGACAGGCTCCTTACGAGCAGTACTTC. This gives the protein CASSAGQAPYEQYF.